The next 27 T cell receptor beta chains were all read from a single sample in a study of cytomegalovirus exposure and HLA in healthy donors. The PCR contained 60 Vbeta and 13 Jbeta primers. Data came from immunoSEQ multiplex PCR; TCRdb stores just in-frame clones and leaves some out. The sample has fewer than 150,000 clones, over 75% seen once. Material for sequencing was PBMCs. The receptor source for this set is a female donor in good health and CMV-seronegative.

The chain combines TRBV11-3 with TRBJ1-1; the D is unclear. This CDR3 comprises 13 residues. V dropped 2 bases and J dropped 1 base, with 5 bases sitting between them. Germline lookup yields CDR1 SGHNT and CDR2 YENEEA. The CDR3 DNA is TGTGCCAGCAGCTTACGTAGGAACACTGAAGCTTTCTTT. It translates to CASSLRRNTEAFF.

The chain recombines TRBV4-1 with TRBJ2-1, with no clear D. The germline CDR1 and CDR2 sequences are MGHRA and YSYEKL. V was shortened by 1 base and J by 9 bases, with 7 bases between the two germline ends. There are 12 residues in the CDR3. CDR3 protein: CASSQVDSEQFF. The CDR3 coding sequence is TGCGCCAGCAGCCAAGTAGATAGTGAGCAGTTCTTC.

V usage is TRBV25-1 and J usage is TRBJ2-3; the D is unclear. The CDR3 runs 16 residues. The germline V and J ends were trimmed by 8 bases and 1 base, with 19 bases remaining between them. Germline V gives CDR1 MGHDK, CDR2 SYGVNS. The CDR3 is CASRLQRETGTDTQYF. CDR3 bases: TGTGCCAGCCGCCTCCAGCGTGAAACTGGCACAGATACGCAGTATTTT. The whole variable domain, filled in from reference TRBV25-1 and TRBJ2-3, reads EADIYQTPRYLVIGTGKKITLECSQTMGHDKMYWYQQDPGMELHLIHYSYGVNSTEKGDLSSESTVSRIRTEHFPLTLESARPSHTSQYLCASRLQRETGTDTQYFGPGTRLTVL.

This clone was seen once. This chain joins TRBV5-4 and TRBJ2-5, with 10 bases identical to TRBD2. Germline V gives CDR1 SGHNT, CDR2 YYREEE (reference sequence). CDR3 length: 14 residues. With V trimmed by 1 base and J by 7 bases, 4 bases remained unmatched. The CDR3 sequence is CASSLSGRGGTQYF. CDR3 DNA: TGTGCCAGCAGCTTGAGCGGGAGGGGCGGGACCCAGTACTTC.

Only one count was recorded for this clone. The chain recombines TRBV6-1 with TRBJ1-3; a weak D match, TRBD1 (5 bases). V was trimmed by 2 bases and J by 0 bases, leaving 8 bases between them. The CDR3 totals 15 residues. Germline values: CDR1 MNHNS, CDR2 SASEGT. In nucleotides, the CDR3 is TGTGCCAGCAGTGAACAGGGCCGCTCTGGAAACACCATATATTTT. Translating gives CASSEQGRSGNTIYF.

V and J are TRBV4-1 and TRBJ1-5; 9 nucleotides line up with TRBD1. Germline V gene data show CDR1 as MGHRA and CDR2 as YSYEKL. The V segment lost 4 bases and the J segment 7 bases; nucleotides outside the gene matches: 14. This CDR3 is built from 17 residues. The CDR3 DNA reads TGCGCCAGCAGCCGAGAACCGGGACAGGGTGGGAGCCAGCCCCAGCATTTT. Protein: CASSREPGQGGSQPQHF.

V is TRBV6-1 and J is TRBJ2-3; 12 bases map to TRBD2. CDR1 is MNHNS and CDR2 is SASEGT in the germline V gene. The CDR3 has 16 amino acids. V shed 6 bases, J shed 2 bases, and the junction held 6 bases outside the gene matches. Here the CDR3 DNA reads TGTGCCAGCAGAGAACTAGCGGGAGGCCTCACAGATACGCAGTATTTT. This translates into CASRELAGGLTDTQYF.

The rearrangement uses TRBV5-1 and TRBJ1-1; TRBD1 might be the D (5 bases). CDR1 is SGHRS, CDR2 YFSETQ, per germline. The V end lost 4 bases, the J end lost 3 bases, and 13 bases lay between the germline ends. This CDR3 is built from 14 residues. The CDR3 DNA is TGCGCCAGCAGCCCGGGAGGGGAGCACACTGAAGCTTTCTTT. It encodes CASSPGGEHTEAFF.

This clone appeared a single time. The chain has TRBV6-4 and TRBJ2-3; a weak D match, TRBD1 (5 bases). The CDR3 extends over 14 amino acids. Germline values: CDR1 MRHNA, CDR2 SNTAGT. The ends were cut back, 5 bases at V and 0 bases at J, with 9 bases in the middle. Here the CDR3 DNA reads TGTGCCAGCAGTCTAGACAGTAGCACAGATACGCAGTATTTT. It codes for CASSLDSSTDTQYF.

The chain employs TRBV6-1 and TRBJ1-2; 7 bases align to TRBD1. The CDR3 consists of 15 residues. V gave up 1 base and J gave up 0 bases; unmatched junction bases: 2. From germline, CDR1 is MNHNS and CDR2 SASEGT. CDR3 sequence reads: CASSEGTGSNYGYTF. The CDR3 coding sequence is TGTGCCAGCAGTGAAGGGACAGGATCTAACTATGGCTACACCTTC.

CDR3 in DNA: TGCAGCGCACAAGAGGACAGGGTCAAGGGGGACACTGAAGCTTTCTTT. Encoded protein: CSAQEDRVKGDTEAFF. The chain combines TRBV29-1 with TRBJ1-1; 8 nucleotides align to TRBD1. CDR1 and CDR2 (germline): SQVTM, ANQGSEA. This CDR3 is built from 16 residues. J was trimmed by 3 bases and V by 7 bases; bases with no gene match: 16.

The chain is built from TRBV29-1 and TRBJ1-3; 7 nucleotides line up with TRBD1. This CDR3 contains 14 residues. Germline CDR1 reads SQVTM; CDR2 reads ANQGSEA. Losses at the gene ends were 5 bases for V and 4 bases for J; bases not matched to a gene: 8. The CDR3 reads CSVNRGATGNTIYF. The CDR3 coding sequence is TGCAGCGTTAACAGGGGCGCCACGGGAAACACCATATATTTT.

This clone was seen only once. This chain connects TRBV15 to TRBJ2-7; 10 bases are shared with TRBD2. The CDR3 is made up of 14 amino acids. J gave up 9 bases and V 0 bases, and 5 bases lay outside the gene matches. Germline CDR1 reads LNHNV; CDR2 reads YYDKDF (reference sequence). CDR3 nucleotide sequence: TGTGCCACCAGCAGAGATCTAGCGGGAGCTAGGCAGTACTTC. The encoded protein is CATSRDLAGARQYF.

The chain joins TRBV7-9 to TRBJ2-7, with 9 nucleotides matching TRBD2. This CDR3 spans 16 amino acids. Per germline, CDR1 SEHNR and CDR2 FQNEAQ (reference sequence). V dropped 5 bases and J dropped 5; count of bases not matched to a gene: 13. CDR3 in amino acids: CASSPGLAGMGDEQYF. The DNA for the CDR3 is TGTGCCAGCAGCCCGGGACTAGCCGGGATGGGAGACGAGCAGTACTTC.

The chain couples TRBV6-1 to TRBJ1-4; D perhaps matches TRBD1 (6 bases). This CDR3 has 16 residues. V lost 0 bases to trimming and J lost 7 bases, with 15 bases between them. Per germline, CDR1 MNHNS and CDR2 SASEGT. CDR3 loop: CASSEATSGGSEKLFF. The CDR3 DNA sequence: TGTGCCAGCAGTGAAGCCACCTCGGGGGGCAGTGAAAAACTGTTTTTT.

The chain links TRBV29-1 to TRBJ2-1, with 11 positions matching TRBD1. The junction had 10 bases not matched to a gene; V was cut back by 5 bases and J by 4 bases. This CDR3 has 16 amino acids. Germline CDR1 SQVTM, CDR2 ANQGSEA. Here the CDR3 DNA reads TGCAGCGTTATCAGCCGGGACAGGGGGTTTTACAATGAGCAGTTCTTC. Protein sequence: CSVISRDRGFYNEQFF.

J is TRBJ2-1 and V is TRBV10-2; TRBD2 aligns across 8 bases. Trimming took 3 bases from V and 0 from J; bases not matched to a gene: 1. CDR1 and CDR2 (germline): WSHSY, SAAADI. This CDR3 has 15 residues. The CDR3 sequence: CASSESGSSYNEQFF. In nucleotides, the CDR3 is TGCGCCAGCAGTGAAAGCGGGAGCTCCTACAATGAGCAGTTCTTC.

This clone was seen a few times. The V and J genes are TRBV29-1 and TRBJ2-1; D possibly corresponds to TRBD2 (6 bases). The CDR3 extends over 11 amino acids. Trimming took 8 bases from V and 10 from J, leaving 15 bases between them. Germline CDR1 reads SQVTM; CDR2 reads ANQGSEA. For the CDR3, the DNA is TGCAGCCCTAGCGTGGGTTGGGAGCAGTTCTTC. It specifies CSPSVGWEQFF.

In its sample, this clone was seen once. The CDR3 DNA is TGCAGCGTTTGGGACAGGGGTAACACTGAAGCTTTCTTT. This codes for CSVWDRGNTEAFF. The rearrangement joins TRBV29-1 to TRBJ1-1; 10 positions match TRBD1. Germline lookup yields CDR1 SQVTM and CDR2 ANQGSEA. After removal of 5 bases from V and 2 bases from J, the junction contained 2 bases not matched to a gene. This CDR3 comprises 13 residues.

CDR3 coding DNA: TGTGCCAGCAGCTTGCAGGGGAGCACTGAAGCTTTCTTT. Its translation: CASSLQGSTEAFF. The J gene is TRBJ1-1, the V gene TRBV7-9, with a possible D match to TRBD1 (6 bases). Germline V gene lookup returns CDR1 SEHNR and CDR2 FQNEAQ (reference sequence). Trimming removed 3 bases at V and 4 bases at J, with 9 bases between. This CDR3 contains 13 residues.

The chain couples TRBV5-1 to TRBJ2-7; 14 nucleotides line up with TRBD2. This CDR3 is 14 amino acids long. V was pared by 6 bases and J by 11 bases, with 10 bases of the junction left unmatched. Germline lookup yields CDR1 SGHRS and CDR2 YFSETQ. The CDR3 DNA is TGCGCCAGCACCTGGGAAGGGACTAGCGGGAGAAAGTACTTC. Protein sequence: CASTWEGTSGRKYF.

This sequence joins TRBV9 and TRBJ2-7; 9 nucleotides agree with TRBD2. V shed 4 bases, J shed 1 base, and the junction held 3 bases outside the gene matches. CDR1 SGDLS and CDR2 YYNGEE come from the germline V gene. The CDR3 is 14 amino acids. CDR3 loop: CASSLAGESYEQYF. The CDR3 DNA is TGTGCCAGCAGCTTAGCGGGAGAGTCCTACGAGCAGTACTTC.

The CDR3, as DNA: TGTGCCAGCAGTTTCCGGGACAGGGACTATGGCTACACCTTC. It encodes CASSFRDRDYGYTF. The J gene is TRBJ1-2, the V gene TRBV6-5, with 9 bases aligning to TRBD1. The J segment lost 3 bases and the V segment lost 4 bases, leaving 3 bases of the junction unmatched. This CDR3 contains 14 residues. Germline V gives CDR1 MNHEY, CDR2 SVGAGI.

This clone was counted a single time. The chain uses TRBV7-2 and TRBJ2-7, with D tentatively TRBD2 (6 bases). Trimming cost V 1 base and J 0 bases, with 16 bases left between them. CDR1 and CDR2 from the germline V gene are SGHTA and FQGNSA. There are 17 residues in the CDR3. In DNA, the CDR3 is TGTGCCAGCAGCTTAGGGCGGGGTCCATTACGCTCCTACGAGCAGTACTTC. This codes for CASSLGRGPLRSYEQYF.

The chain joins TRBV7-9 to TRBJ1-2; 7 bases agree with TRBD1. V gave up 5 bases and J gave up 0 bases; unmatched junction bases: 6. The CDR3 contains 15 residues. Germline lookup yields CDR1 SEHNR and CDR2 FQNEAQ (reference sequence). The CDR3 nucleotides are TGTGCCAGCAGCCTCGGGACAGTTCCTAACTATGGCTACACCTTC. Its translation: CASSLGTVPNYGYTF.

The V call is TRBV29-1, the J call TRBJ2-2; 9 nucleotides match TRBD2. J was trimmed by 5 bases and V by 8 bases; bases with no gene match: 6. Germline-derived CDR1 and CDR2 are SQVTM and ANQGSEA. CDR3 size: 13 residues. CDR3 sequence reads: CSSETSGTGELFF. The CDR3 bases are TGCAGCTCTGAGACTAGCGGTACCGGGGAGCTGTTTTTT.

The CDR3 sequence: CASSQARDLGTEAFF. CDR3 sequence (DNA): TGCGCCAGCAGCCAAGCTCGGGATCTGGGGACTGAAGCTTTCTTT. V usage is TRBV4-1 and J usage is TRBJ1-1; D is undetermined. V was pared by 1 base and J by 5 bases, with 14 bases between. In germline, CDR1 is MGHRA, CDR2 YSYEKL. The CDR3 is 15 amino acids.